This passage covers 30 T cell receptor beta chains from one sample sequenced in a study of post-analysis software for immune sequencing data. General observations from the study: Four to six TRBV segments were more frequent in patients than controls; TRBV5-6, TRBV5-1 and TRBV20-1 belonged to this group.

Presence of unique molecular identifiers characterized the TCR beta cDNA libraries. TCRdb fed the PCR reads into MiXCR, producing one record per CDR3 protein. Seen here are about 200,000 distinct CDR3 sequences, over 25% observed once, and the top ten hold around 3.7%. Antigens for these TCRs are unknown. The specimen was blood. All receptors come from a girl aged 2-17 years with multiple sclerosis.

The J gene is TRBJ2-7, the V gene TRBV15, with D perhaps matching TRBD1 (7 bases). The J call is doubtful: the DNA matches TRBJ2-5 better. The germline V gene has CDR1 LNHNV and CDR2 YYDKDF (reference sequence). The CDR3 is 16 residues long. CDR3 in amino acids: CATSRARQGGEETQYF. The DNA for the CDR3 is TGTGCCACCAGCAGAGCCAGACAGGGCGGGGAAGAGACCCAGTACTTC.

This clonotype was detected many times. The J gene is TRBJ2-3, the V gene TRBV7-3; 7 nucleotides match TRBD2. The CDR3 is made up of 15 amino acids. Germline loops: CDR1 SGHTA, CDR2 FQGTGA. Trimming at V came to 3 bases and at J to 2 bases, leaving 5 bases not matched to a gene. DNA of the CDR3: TGTGCCAGCAGCTTCAGCGGGGCCCCCACAGATACGCAGTATTTT. This gives the protein CASSFSGAPTDTQYF.

The sample holds one count of this clonotype. The V gene is TRBV5-1, the J gene TRBJ1-1; a possible D gene is TRBD1 (6 bases). The CDR3 is 15 amino acids. Between the trimmed V and J ends, which lost 0 bases and 4 bases, there was a span of 13 bases. Germline V CDR1 and CDR2: SGHRS, YFSETQ. CDR3 region: CASSLGPGDRTEAFF. The CDR3 DNA is TGCGCCAGCAGCTTGGGCCCAGGGGATCGCACTGAAGCTTTCTTT.

Turning to this clonotype: This may be a read error, as it is one base from a much larger clone. The chain is built from TRBV9 and TRBJ2-1; maybe TRBD2 (5 bases). Trimming removed 6 bases at V and 10 bases at J, with 23 bases between. The CDR3 spans 15 residues. The germline gives CDR1 SGDLS, CDR2 YYNGEE. CDR3 nucleotide sequence: TGTGCCAGCAACCGAGGGAGAGGACCCTCCTACGAGCAGTTCTTC. Translated: CASNRGRGPSYEQFF.

This clonotype was counted at least ten times. The V and J genes are TRBV28 and TRBJ2-7; maybe TRBD1 (6 bases). Germline CDR1 is MDHEN and CDR2 is SYDVKM. V lost 5 bases and J 0 bases, leaving 14 bases between the germline ends. The CDR3 has 15 amino acids. The CDR3 bases are TGTGCCAGCAGTAACAGGGCTACCAGCTCCTACGAGCAGTACTTC. The encoded protein is CASSNRATSSYEQYF. Full variable domain (rest looked up from reference TRBV28 and TRBJ2-7): DVKVTQSSRYLVKRTGEKVFLECVQDMDHENMFWYRQDPGLGLRLIYFSYDVKMKEKGDIPEGYSVSREKKERFSLILESASTNQTSMYLCASSNRATSSYEQYFGPGTRLTVT.

Turning to this clonotype: A much larger clone sits a single nucleotide away, making a read error possible. The chain carries TRBV11-2 and TRBJ2-7, with D perhaps being TRBD1 or TRBD2 (5 bases each). This CDR3 is built from 15 residues. V lost 3 bases to trimming and J lost 2 bases, with 14 bases between them. Looked up from germline, CDR1 is SGHAT and CDR2 is FQNNGV. In nucleotides, the CDR3 is TGTGCCAGCAGCTTCCGCAGGGTGGGGGCCTACGAGCAGTACTTC. Translated: CASSFRRVGAYEQYF.

This chain connects TRBV13 to TRBJ2-4; no clear D gene. TRBJ2-7 matches the DNA end more closely, so the J call is doubtful. The CDR3 is 13 amino acids. CDR1 is PRHDT and CDR2 is FYEKMQ in the germline V gene (reference sequence). CDR3 amino acids: CASSRGTNYEQYF. In nucleotides, the CDR3 is TGTGCCAGCAGCCGCGGAACTAACTACGAGCAGTACTTC.

As concerns this clonotype: A read error may explain this, as a much larger clone is one base away. This chain links TRBV25-1 with TRBJ2-5; tentatively, D is TRBD2 (5 bases). The germline V gene encodes CDR1 MGHDK and CDR2 SYGVNS. There are 16 residues in the CDR3. Trimming removed 3 bases from V and 4 bases from J, with 18 bases in between. In DNA, the CDR3 is TGTGCCAGCAGTGATGTTACTAGTTCATGGGGAGAGACCCAGTACTTC. It translates to CASSDVTSSWGETQYF. The full variable domain, rest sourced from reference TRBV25-1 and TRBJ2-5, is EADIYQTPRYLVIGTGKKITLECSQTMGHDKMYWYQQDPGMELHLIHYSYGVNSTEKGDLSSESTVSRIRTEHFPLTLESARPSHTSQYLCASSDVTSSWGETQYFGPGTRLLVL.

In this sample, this clonotype turned up once. The CDR3 reads CASSFGSQPQHF. The CDR3, as DNA: TGTGCCAGCAGTTTTGGGAGCCAGCCCCAGCATTTT. The V call is TRBV12-3 or TRBV12-4, the J call TRBJ1-5, with D hard to call. The ends were cut back, 3 bases at V and 7 bases at J, with 7 bases in the middle. The CDR3 runs 12 residues.

This clonotype was seen many times. V gene TRBV20-1 combines with J gene TRBJ2-1, with D uncertain. The CDR3 is 11 residues long. The V gene's germline CDR1 is DFQATT and CDR2 SNEGSKA (reference sequence). V was shortened by 6 bases and J by 5 bases, with 8 bases between the two germline ends. As DNA, the CDR3 is TGCAGTGCCGTGGGAAACAATGAGCAGTTCTTC. Translated: CSAVGNNEQFF.

The table lists this clonotype with a few counts. The junction and the germline gene differ at one end; a read error may be behind it. The chain recombines TRBV28 with TRBJ1-5; D ambiguous. This CDR3 is 15 amino acids long. Germline V lookup: CDR1 MDHEN, CDR2 SYDVKM. CDR3 DNA sequence: TGTGCCAGCAGTTTGTTCAGGTCGAGCAGTCAGCCCCAGCATTTT. Its protein product is CASSLFRSSSQPQHF.

This clonotype has at least ten counts. The gene calls are TRBV5-1 and TRBJ2-5, with 7 bases that match TRBD1. V was clipped by 1 base and J by 1 base; unmatched bases: 1. This CDR3 contains 14 residues. CDR1 and CDR2 from the germline V gene are SGHRS and YFSETQ. In nucleotides, the CDR3 is TGCGCCAGCAGCTTGACAGGGGCCCAAGAGACCCAGTACTTC. Translated, it gives CASSLTGAQETQYF.

The chain joins TRBV29-1 to TRBJ2-1; 9 positions match TRBD2. Germline lookup yields CDR1 SQVTM and CDR2 ANQGSEA. CDR3 length equals 15 residues. J lost 6 bases, V lost 0 bases, and 6 bases had no gene match. Here the CDR3 DNA reads TGCAGCGTTGAAGACCCGGGACTAGCTTTCAATGAGCAGTTCTTC. It specifies CSVEDPGLAFNEQFF.

This chain links TRBV3-1 with TRBJ2-3, with 7 positions matching TRBD2. The germline V gene has CDR1 LGHDT and CDR2 YNNKEL (reference sequence). The CDR3 totals 14 residues. After removal of 3 bases from V and 11 bases from J, the junction contained 11 bases not matched to a gene. The CDR3 nucleotides are TGTGCCAGCAGCCACCGGGACTACCCCTTTATGCAGTATTTT. Protein sequence: CASSHRDYPFMQYF.

The V and J genes are TRBV5-1 and TRBJ2-4; 14 bases line up with TRBD2. This CDR3 contains 16 residues. CDR1 and CDR2 (germline): SGHRS, YFSETQ. Trimming cost V 2 bases and J 6 bases; bases outside gene matches: 4. The CDR3: CASSLTTSGGVNIQYF. DNA of the CDR3: TGCGCCAGCAGCTTAACGACTAGCGGGGGGGTAAACATTCAGTACTTC.

The chain uses TRBV6-2 or TRBV6-3 and TRBJ1-1; D is unresolved. Germline CDR1 and CDR2: MNHEY and SVGEGT. This CDR3 spans 12 amino acids. V shed 10 bases and J shed 7 bases, with 16 bases lying between them. In DNA, the CDR3 is TGTGCCACAAATCGACCTCCCGGTGAAGCTTTCTTT. Translating gives CATNRPPGEAFF.

This chain uses TRBV30 with TRBJ1-2, with TRBD1 identical over 8 bases. This CDR3 spans 13 amino acids. The germline V gene has CDR1 GTSNPN and CDR2 SVGIG (reference sequence). After removal of 0 bases from V and 9 bases from J, the junction contained 6 bases not matched to a gene. The CDR3 loop is CAWSVGQGTRYTF. The CDR3 DNA reads TGTGCCTGGAGTGTAGGACAGGGAACTCGCTACACCTTC.

This clonotype was counted a single time. V and J are TRBV21-1 and TRBJ2-4; TRBD2 was called by the table and not checked on the DNA. TRBV21-1 is termed a pseudogene. The CDR3 has 15 residues. CDR3 DNA sequence: TGTGCCAGCATCTTGCGGCGGGGGGATGTCTACGGGCAGTACTTC. Its protein is CASILRRGDVYGQYF.

The rearrangement links TRBV20-1 to TRBJ2-4; D is unclear. The end of the DNA aligns better with TRBJ2-7, so the J call may be wrong. This CDR3 is built from 15 residues. Germline CDR1 reads DFQATT; CDR2 reads SNEGSKA (reference sequence). CDR3 sequence: CSASFYGGQDYEQYF. The DNA for the CDR3 is TGCAGTGCTAGTTTCTACGGCGGCCAGGACTACGAGCAGTACTTC.

This clonotype was seen only a few times. The chain combines TRBV7-2 with TRBJ2-7; D is perhaps TRBD1 or TRBD2 (5 bases each). V lost 3 bases and J 0 bases, leaving 15 bases between the germline ends. CDR3 length equals 16 residues. The V gene's germline CDR1 is SGHTA and CDR2 FQGNSA. CDR3 in DNA: TGTGCCAGCAGCTTTTCTTGGGACGGCAGCTCCTACGAGCAGTACTTC. Its translation: CASSFSWDGSSYEQYF. Full variable domain (outside the CDR3, taken from reference TRBV7-2 and TRBJ2-7): GAGVSQSPSNKVTEKGKDVELRCDPISGHTALYWYRQSLGQGLEFLIYFQGNSAPDKSGLPSDRFSAERTGGSVSTLTIQRTQQEDSAVYLCASSFSWDGSSYEQYFGPGTRLTVT.

V is TRBV20-1 and J is TRBJ1-4, with a weak D call TRBD1 (5 bases). Germline assignment: CDR1 DFQATT and CDR2 SNEGSKA (reference sequence). The V end lost 1 base, the J end lost 5 bases, and 8 bases lay between the germline ends. The CDR3 spans 13 residues. The CDR3 here is CSARGAGNEKLFF. CDR3 nucleotide sequence: TGCAGTGCTAGAGGGGCAGGGAATGAAAAACTGTTTTTT.

Of note for this clonotype: Just one base apart from a much larger clone, this may be a read error. The chain uses TRBV5-1 and TRBJ2-7, with TRBD2 as a possible D gene (5 bases). The CDR3 runs 13 residues. From germline, CDR1 is SGHRS and CDR2 YFSETQ. CDR3 DNA: TGCGTCAGCAGGCGGGCCTCCGGATACGAGCAGTACTTC. Its translation is CVSRRASGYEQYF.

This clonotype was counted between two and nine times. CDR3 in DNA: TGTGCCAGCAGCTTACGACTAGCGGGGAGGAATGAGCAGTTCTTC. Its translation is CASSLRLAGRNEQFF. The chain carries TRBV7-2 and TRBJ2-1; 11 bases map to TRBD2. This CDR3 comprises 15 residues. The junction had 4 bases not matched to a gene; V was cut back by 2 bases and J by 7 bases. CDR1 and CDR2 from the germline V gene are SGHTA and FQGNSA.

This clonotype was observed many times. The rearrangement joins TRBV27 to TRBJ2-1, with TRBD2 matching over 10 bases. The CDR3 contains 16 residues. Germline assignment: CDR1 MNHEY and CDR2 SMNVEV (reference sequence). Germline trimming cut 2 bases from V and 12 bases from J; bases unmatched to any gene: 13. The CDR3 loop reads CASSLRASGSKGWQFF. DNA for the CDR3: TGTGCCAGCAGTTTACGGGCTAGCGGGAGTAAAGGCTGGCAGTTCTTC.

The J gene is TRBJ1-5, the V gene TRBV3-1; no reliable D call. V was clipped by 0 bases and J by 6 bases, with 6 bases between them. Germline V CDR1 and CDR2: LGHDT, YNNKEL (reference sequence). CDR3 length: 13 residues. The CDR3 reads CASSQERGQPQHF. In nucleotides, the CDR3 is TGTGCCAGCAGCCAAGAACGCGGTCAGCCCCAGCATTTT. The variable domain in full, completed from reference TRBV3-1 and TRBJ1-5, reads DTAVSQTPKYLVTQMGNDKSIKCEQNLGHDTMYWYKQDSKKFLKIMFSYNNKELIINETVPNRFSPKSPDKAHLNLHINSLELGDSAVYFCASSQERGQPQHFGDGTRLSIL.

Only a few counts were recorded for this clonotype. J is TRBJ1-5 and V is TRBV12-5; tentatively, D is TRBD1 (5 bases). This CDR3 has 14 amino acids. Trimming left V 1 base short and J 5 bases short, with 9 bases between. Germline V gene data show CDR1 as LGHNT and CDR2 as FRNRAP. The DNA for the CDR3 is TGTGCTAGTGGTTTGGGCCAGGGAGATCAGCCCCAGCATTTT. This translates into CASGLGQGDQPQHF.

Of note for this clonotype: A much bigger clone sits one base away, suggesting this may be a read error. The chain links TRBV7-2 to TRBJ2-1; D uncertain. The CDR3 length is 16 residues. Germline V CDR1 and CDR2: SGHTA, FQGNSA. V lost 6 bases and J lost 9, with 24 bases in between. The CDR3 region has the DNA TGTGCCAGCAGACCACAGACGGAGCTCCCGAGGAGTGAGCAGTTCTTC. Its protein product is CASRPQTELPRSEQFF.

Of note for this clonotype: With a much larger clone just one base away, this may be a read error. V gene TRBV12-3 or TRBV12-4 combines with J gene TRBJ2-3; D is undetermined. CDR3 length: 12 amino acids. The V end lost 0 bases, the J end lost 10 bases, and 8 bases lay between the germline ends. The CDR3 here is CASSLAPHAQYF. For the CDR3, the DNA is TGTGCCAGCAGTTTAGCGCCCCATGCGCAGTATTTT.

The V gene is TRBV18, the J gene TRBJ2-1; D remains unclear. The CDR3 covers 12 residues. Trimming removed 6 bases at V and 8 bases at J, with 11 bases between. CDR1 and CDR2 from the germline V gene are KGHSH and LQKENI. The CDR3 nucleotides read TGTGCCAGCTCTCCCCGGAGCGATGAGCAGTTCTTC. The encoded protein is CASSPRSDEQFF.

The V gene is TRBV9, the J gene TRBJ2-1; 10 bases align to TRBD2. Germline V gene sequence: CDR1 SGDLS, CDR2 YYNGEE. Trimming removed 1 base from V and 7 bases from J; junction bases left unmatched: 5. The CDR3 runs 15 residues. The DNA for the CDR3 is TGTGCCAGCAGCGTACAAAGCGGGAGGGGGAATGAGCAGTTCTTC. Protein product: CASSVQSGRGNEQFF.